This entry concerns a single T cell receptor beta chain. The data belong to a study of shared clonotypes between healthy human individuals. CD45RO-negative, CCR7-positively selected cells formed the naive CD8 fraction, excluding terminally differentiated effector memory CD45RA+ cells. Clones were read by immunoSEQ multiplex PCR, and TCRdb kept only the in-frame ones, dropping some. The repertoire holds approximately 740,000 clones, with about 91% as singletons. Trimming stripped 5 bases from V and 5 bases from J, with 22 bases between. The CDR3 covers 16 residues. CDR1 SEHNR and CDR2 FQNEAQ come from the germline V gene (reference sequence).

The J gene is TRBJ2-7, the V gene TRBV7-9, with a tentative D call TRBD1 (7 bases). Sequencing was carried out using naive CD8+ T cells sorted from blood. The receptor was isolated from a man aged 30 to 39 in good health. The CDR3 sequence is CASSPIFGQASDEQYF. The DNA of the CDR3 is TGTGCCAGCAGCCCCATCTTCGGACAGGCTAGCGACGAGCAGTACTTC.